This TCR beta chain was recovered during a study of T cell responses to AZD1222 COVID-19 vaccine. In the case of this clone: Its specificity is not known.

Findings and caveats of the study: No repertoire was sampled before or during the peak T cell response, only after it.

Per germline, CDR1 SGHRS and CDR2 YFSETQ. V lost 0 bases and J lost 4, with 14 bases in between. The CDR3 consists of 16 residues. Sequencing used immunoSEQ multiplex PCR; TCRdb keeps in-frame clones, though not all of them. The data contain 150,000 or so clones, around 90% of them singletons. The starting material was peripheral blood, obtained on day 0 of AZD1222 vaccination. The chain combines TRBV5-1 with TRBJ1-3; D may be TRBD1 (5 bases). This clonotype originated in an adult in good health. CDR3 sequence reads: CASSLAGQGYGNTIYF. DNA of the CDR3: TGCGCCAGCAGCTTGGCCGGGCAGGGCTACGGAAACACCATATATTTT.